This T cell receptor beta chain was sequenced for a study of CXCR3-negative and CXCR3-positive naive CD8 T cells. CDR1 and CDR2 from the germline V gene are SEHNR and FQNEAQ (reference sequence). The CDR3 is 16 residues long. Concerning this clonotype itself: Antigen: not known.

UMI-labeled 5' RACE yielded the TRB cDNA libraries. TCRdb reprocessed the 5' RACE reads, keeping one entry per CDR3 protein, no DNA. The data show tens of thousands of distinct CDR3 sequences, and the top ten clones hold 1.6%. Broader study findings: It was found that naive subsets had comparable surface CD5, and TCR strength was inferred from TRB CDR3 properties. Diversity was high in both naive subsets and much lower in memory cells. Cryopreserved PBMCs had partly decreased CXCR3 expression; fresh PBMCs were used in most assays. Researchers report that CXCR3-positive naive cells carry more hydrophobic TRB CDR3s than CXCR3-negative naive cells.

The sample consisted of naive CXCR3- CD8+ T cells from blood. Stated subset: CD45RO-CCR7+CD27+CD95- naive CD8+ T cells lacking CXCR3 (TNR3-). The chain joins TRBV7-9 to TRBJ2-1; TCRdb outputs TRBD2, but without DNA this stays unchecked. The TCR originated in a human donor in good health. Some clones in this sample may be carry-over from other donors' samples. CDR3 protein: CASSLTPAGVGYEQFF.